This T cell receptor beta chain is from a study of T cell repertoires in cytomegalovirus infection. Points from the study as a whole: HLA-C-restricted CMV-specific TCR beta clonotypes were dominant in the ex vivo response. The study identified carriers of CMV plus the relevant HLA from cumulative public TCR beta family frequency.

Each CDR3 protein is one row after TCRdb ran MiXCR on the reads. In the table there are about 490,000 distinct CDR3 sequences, over 9% of which are singletons. The sample holds many counts of this clonotype. Its antigen remains unidentified. Trimming stripped 2 bases from V and 7 bases from J, with 15 bases between. The germline CDR1 and CDR2 sequences are ENHRY and SYGVKD. The CDR3 consists of 15 residues. Sequences were obtained from PBMCs. The TCR was taken from a human donor in good health (CMV status not recorded). Some clones in this sample may be carry-over from other donors' samples. The V call is TRBV10-3, the J call TRBJ2-1, with D perhaps TRBD2 (6 bases). CDR3 in amino acids: CAISEAGHKTNEQFF. Written as DNA, the CDR3 is TGTGCCATCAGTGAGGCGGGGCACAAAACTAATGAGCAGTTCTTC.